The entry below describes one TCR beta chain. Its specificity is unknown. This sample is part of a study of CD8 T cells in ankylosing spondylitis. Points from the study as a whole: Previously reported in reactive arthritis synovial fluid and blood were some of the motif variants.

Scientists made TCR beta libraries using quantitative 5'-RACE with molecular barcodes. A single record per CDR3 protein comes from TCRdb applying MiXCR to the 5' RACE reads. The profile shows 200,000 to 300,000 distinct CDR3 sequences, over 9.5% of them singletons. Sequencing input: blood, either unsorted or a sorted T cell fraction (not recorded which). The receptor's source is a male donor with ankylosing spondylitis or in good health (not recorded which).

The CDR3 DNA follows: TGTGCCAGCAGCTTGTCAGCTTATAATTCACCCCTCCACTTT. Translation gives CASSLSAYNSPLHF. The chain employs TRBV7-9 and TRBJ1-6; the D is unclear. There are 14 residues in the CDR3. The V gene's germline CDR1 is SEHNR and CDR2 FQNEAQ (reference sequence). Trimming left V 3 bases short and J 4 bases short, with 7 bases between.